A single sample is the source of the 5 T cell receptor beta chains below, sequenced in a study of Graves' ophthalmopathy and Graves' hyperthyroidism. TCR beta CDR3 amplification used RNA transcripts. Second-round multiplex PCR came after first-round RT-PCR with HTBI primers. MiXCR was run by TCRdb on the multiplex PCR reads, yielding one entry per CDR3 protein. The sample has some 380,000 distinct CDR3 sequences, 15% seen once. The sequenced sample was peripheral blood. These receptors were obtained from a woman aged 18-30 years with stable Graves' hyperthyroidism.

This clonotype was picked up many times. The genes are TRBV20-1 and TRBJ2-7; 7 nucleotides line up with TRBD2. V gave up 6 bases and J gave up 2 bases; unmatched junction bases: 10. The CDR3 sequence is 14 residues long. In germline, CDR1 is DFQATT, CDR2 SNEGSKA (reference sequence). This CDR3 reads CSAATERGPYEQYF. For the CDR3, the DNA is TGCAGTGCCGCCACTGAGCGGGGTCCCTACGAGCAGTACTTC.

This clonotype was recorded at least ten times. The genes are TRBV11-2 and TRBJ1-2; D unclear. Germline CDR1 is SGHAT and CDR2 is FQNNGV. CDR3 size: 16 residues. V was shortened by 3 bases and J by 3 bases, with 17 bases between the two germline ends. The CDR3 region has the DNA TGTGCCAGCAGCTTCCCGGATCTCAAAAGGGACTATGGCTACACCTTC. It codes for CASSFPDLKRDYGYTF.

The CDR3 DNA reads as TGCAGTGCTAGAGAGGAAACGGGAGATACGCAGTATTTT. It is translated as CSAREETGDTQYF. The chain joins TRBV20-1 to TRBJ2-3; D gene uncertain. The CDR3 sequence is 13 residues long. The V end lost 0 bases, the J end lost 5 bases, and 9 bases lay between the germline ends. The germline CDR1 and CDR2 sequences are DFQATT and SNEGSKA (reference sequence).

On this clonotype: A much larger clonotype is one base distant, so this may be a read error. The rearrangement uses TRBV7-6 and TRBJ2-5; D possibly corresponds to TRBD2 (7 bases). The length of the CDR3 is 15 residues. Germline values: CDR1 SGHVS, CDR2 FNYEAQ. Trimming pared 7 bases from V and 2 bases from J, leaving 17 bases between. This CDR3 reads CASNQGRGRQETQYF. The CDR3 DNA is TGTGCCAGCAACCAGGGGCGGGGGAGACAAGAGACCCAGTACTTC.

In this sample, this clonotype turned up a few times. The chain recombines TRBV6-2 or TRBV6-3 with TRBJ1-3; 10 nucleotides align to TRBD1. The V and J ends lost 5 bases and 0 bases, in that order; junction bases with no gene match: 7. CDR3 length equals 17 residues. CDR1 MNHEY and CDR2 SVGEGT come from the germline V gene. CDR3 bases: TGTGCCAGCAGTCCTCGGACAGGGGGGAGCTCTGGAAACACCATATATTTT. It encodes CASSPRTGGSSGNTIYF.